This TCR beta chain is from a study of PD-L1 blockade in urothelial cancer. Time point meaning: peripheral blood 6 weeks after treatment start. The CDR3 length is 18 residues. Losses at the gene ends were 0 bases for V and 4 bases for J; bases not matched to a gene: 6. The germline V gene has CDR1 MNHEY and CDR2 SMNVEV (reference sequence). Generated by immunoSEQ multiplex PCR, the TCRdb table keeps only in-frame clones and is missing some. Among 50,000 or so clones listed, around 85% were seen once. This clone has a single count. The chain combines TRBV27 with TRBJ2-2; 12 positions match TRBD1. The input for sequencing was PBMCs, taken around atezolizumab (anti-PD-L1) treatment. The receptor was derived from a man in his 60s with urothelial cancer. CDR3 coding DNA: TGTGCCAGCAGTTTATCGCTCCGGGACAGGGGGCCCACCGGGGAGCTGTTTTTT. Encoded protein: CASSLSLRDRGPTGELFF.